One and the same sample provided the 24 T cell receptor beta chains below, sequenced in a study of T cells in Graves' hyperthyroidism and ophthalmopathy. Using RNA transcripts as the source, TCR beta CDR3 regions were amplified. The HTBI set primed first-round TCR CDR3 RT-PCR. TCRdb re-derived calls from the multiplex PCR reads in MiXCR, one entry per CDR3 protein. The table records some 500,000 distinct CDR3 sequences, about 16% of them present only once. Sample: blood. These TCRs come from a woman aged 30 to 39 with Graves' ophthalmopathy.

The DNA for the CDR3 is TGCGCCAGCAGCCAAGATCGCATAGCTTCCGGTGAGCAGTTCTTC. It translates to CASSQDRIASGEQFF. V usage is TRBV4-3 and J usage is TRBJ2-1; D gene uncertain. The CDR3 runs 15 residues. The ends were cut back, 0 bases at V and 9 bases at J, with 15 bases in the middle. Germline CDR1 LGHNA, CDR2 YSLEER.

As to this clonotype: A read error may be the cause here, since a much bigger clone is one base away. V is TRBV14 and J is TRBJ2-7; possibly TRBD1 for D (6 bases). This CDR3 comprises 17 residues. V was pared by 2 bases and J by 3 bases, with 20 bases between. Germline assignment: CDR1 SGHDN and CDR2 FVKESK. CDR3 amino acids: CASSQRRVRTEDYEQYF. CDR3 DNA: TGTGCCAGCAGCCAAAGAAGGGTCAGGACAGAAGACTACGAGCAGTACTTC.

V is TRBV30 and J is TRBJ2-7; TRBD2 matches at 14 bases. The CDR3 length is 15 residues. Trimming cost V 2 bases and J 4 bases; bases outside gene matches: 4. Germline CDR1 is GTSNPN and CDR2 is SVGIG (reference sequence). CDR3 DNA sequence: TGTGCCTGGAGTCCCGGACTAGCGGGAGGTTACGAGCAGTACTTC. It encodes CAWSPGLAGGYEQYF. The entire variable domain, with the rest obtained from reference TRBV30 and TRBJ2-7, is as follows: SQTIHQWPATLVQPVGSPLSLECTVEGTSNPNLYWYRQAAGRGLQLLFYSVGIGQISSEVPQNLSASRPQDRQFILSSKKLLLSDSGFYLCAWSPGLAGGYEQYFGPGTRLTVT.

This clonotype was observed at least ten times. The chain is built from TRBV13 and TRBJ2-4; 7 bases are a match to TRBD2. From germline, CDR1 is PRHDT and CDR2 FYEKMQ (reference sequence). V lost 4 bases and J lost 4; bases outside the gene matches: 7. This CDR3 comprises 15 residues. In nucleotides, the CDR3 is TGTGCCAGCAGCTCCCCTACTAGCGAGAAAAACATTCAGTACTTC. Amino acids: CASSSPTSEKNIQYF.

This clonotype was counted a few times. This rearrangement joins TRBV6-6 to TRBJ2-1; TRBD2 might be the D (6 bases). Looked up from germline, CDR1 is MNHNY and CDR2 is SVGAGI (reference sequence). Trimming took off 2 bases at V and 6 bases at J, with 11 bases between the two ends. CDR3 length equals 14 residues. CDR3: CASSYTDYANEQFF. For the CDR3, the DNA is TGTGCCAGCAGTTACACGGACTACGCCAATGAGCAGTTCTTC.

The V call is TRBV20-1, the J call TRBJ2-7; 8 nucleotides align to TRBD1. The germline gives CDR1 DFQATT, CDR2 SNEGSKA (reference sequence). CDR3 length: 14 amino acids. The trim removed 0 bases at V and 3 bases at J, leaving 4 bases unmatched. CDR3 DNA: TGCAGTGCTAGAGAAACTGGGACAGGCTACGAGCAGTACTTC. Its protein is CSARETGTGYEQYF.

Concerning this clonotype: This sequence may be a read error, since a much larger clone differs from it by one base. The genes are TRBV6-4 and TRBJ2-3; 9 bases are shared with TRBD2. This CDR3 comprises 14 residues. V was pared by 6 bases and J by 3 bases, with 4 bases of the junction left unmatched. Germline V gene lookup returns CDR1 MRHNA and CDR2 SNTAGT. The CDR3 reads CASRGGLATDTQYF. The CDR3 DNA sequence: TGTGCCAGCAGAGGGGGACTAGCAACAGATACGCAGTATTTT.

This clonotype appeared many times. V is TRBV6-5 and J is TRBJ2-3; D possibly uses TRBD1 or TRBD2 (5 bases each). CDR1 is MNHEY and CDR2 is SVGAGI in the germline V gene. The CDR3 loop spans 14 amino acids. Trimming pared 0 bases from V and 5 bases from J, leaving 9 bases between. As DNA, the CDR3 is TGTGCCAGCAGTTACTCTGGGACCGAAGATACGCAGTATTTT. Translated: CASSYSGTEDTQYF.

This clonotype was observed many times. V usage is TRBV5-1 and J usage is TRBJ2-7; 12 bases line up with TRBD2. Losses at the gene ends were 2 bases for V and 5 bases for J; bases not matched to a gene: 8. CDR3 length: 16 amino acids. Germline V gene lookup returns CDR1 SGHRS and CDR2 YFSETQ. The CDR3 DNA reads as TGCGCCAGCAGCTTCACGACTAGCGGGAGTATCGACGAGCAGTACTTC. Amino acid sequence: CASSFTTSGSIDEQYF.

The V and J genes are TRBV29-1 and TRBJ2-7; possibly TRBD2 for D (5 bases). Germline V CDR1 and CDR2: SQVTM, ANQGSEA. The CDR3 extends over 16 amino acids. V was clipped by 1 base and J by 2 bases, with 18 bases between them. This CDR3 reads CSVEVGYGRAPYEQYF. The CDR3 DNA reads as TGCAGCGTTGAAGTTGGCTATGGGCGGGCCCCCTACGAGCAGTACTTC.

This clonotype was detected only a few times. The CDR3 DNA reads TGCAGTGCCCGCCGGGGAGCGGGATCGGTCGGTGAGCAGTTCTTC. Its protein is CSARRGAGSVGEQFF. The chain has TRBV20-1 and TRBJ2-1; 7 bases align to TRBD2. The germline gives CDR1 DFQATT, CDR2 SNEGSKA (reference sequence). CDR3 size: 15 residues. With V trimmed by 6 bases and J by 9 bases, 17 bases remained unmatched.

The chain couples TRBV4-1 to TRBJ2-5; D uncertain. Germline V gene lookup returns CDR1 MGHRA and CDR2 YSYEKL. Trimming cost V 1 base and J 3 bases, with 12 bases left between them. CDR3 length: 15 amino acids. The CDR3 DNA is TGCGCCAGCAGCCAAGTCACGAGGCTGGAAGAGACCCAGTACTTC. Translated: CASSQVTRLEETQYF.

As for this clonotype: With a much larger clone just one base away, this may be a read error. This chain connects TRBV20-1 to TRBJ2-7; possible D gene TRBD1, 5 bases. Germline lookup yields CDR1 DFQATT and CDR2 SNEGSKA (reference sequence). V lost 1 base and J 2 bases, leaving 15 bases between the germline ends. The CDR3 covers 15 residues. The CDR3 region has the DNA TGCAGTGCTAGAGTCAGACAGCTTGCGGCCTACGAGCAGTACTTC. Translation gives CSARVRQLAAYEQYF.

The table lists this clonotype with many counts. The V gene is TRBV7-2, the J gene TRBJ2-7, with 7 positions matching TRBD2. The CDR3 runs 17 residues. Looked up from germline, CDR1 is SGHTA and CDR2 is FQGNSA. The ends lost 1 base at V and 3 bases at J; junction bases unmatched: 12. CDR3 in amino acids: CASSLVAGVIPGYEQYF. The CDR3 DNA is TGTGCCAGCAGCTTAGTGGCGGGAGTCATTCCCGGCTACGAGCAGTACTTC.

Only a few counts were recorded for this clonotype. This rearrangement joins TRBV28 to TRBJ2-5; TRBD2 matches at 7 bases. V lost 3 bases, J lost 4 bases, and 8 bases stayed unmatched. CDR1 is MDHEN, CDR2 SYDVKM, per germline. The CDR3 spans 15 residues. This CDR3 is CASSFSAGERETQYF. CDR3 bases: TGTGCCAGCAGTTTTTCCGCGGGAGAACGAGAGACCCAGTACTTC.

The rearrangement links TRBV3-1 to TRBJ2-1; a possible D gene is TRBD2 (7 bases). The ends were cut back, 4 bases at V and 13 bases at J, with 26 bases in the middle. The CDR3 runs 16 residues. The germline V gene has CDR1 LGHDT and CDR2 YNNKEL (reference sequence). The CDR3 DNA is TGTGCCAGCAGCCCTATGCGTACGATAGGGGGGGGCTTACAGTTCTTC. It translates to CASSPMRTIGGGLQFF.

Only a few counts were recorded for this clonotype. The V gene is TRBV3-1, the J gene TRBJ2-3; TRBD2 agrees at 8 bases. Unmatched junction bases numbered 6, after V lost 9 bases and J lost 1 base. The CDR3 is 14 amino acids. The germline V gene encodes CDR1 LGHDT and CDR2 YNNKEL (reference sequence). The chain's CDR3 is CAREAGDGTDTQYF. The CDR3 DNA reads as TGTGCCAGAGAAGCGGGAGACGGCACAGATACGCAGTATTTT.

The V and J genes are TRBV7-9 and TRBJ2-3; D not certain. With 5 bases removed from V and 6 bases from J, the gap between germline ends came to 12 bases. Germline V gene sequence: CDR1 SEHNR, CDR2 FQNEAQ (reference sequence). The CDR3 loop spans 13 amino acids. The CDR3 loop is CASSTYSRDTQYF. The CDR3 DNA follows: TGTGCCAGCAGCACATACAGCAGGGATACGCAGTATTTT.

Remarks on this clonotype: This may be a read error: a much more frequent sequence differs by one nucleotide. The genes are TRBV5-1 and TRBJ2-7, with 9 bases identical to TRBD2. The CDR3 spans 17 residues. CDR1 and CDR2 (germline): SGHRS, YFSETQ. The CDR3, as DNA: TGCGCCTGCAGCTTGGTACTAGCGGGCGACAGGGACTACGAGCAGTACTTC. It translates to CACSLVLAGDRDYEQYF.

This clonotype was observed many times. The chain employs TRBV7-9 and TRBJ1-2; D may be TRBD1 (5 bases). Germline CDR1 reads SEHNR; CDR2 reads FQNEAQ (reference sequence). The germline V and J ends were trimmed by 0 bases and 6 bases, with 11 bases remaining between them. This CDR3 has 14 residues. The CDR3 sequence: CASSLASGPDGYTF. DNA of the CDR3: TGTGCCAGCAGCTTAGCGTCGGGGCCGGATGGCTACACCTTC.

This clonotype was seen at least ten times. CDR3 coding DNA: TGTGCCAGCAGTGCACTAGCGGGAGATGGGACCCAGTACTTC. As protein: CASSALAGDGTQYF. The rearrangement uses TRBV28 and TRBJ2-5; TRBD2 aligns across 11 bases. Trimming at V came to 5 bases and at J to 7 bases, leaving 6 bases not matched to a gene. Germline values: CDR1 MDHEN, CDR2 SYDVKM. This CDR3 is 14 amino acids long. Using reference TRBV28 and TRBJ2-5 for the parts outside the CDR3, the full variable domain is DVKVTQSSRYLVKRTGEKVFLECVQDMDHENMFWYRQDPGLGLRLIYFSYDVKMKEKGDIPEGYSVSREKKERFSLILESASTNQTSMYLCASSALAGDGTQYFGPGTRLLVL.

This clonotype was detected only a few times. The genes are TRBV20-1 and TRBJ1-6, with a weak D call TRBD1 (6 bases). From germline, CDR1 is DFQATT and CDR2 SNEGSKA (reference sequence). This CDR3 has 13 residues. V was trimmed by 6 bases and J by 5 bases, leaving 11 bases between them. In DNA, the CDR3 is TGCAGTGCAGGGGGGACCAATAATTCACCCCTCCACTTT. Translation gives CSAGGTNNSPLHF.

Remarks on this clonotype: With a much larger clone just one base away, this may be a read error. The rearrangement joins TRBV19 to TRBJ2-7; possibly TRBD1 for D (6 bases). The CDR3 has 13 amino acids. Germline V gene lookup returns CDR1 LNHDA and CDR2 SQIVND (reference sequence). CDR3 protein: CASSIGGPYEQHF. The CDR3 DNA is TGTGCCAGTAGTATTGGGGGCCCCTACGAGCAGCACTTC.

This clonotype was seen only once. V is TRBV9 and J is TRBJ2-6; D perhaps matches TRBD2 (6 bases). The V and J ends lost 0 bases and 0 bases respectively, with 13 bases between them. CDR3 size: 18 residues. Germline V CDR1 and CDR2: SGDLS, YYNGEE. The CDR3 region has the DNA TGTGCCAGCAGCGTAGACCAAGCGGGTACCTCTGGGGCCAACGTCCTGACTTTC. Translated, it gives CASSVDQAGTSGANVLTF.